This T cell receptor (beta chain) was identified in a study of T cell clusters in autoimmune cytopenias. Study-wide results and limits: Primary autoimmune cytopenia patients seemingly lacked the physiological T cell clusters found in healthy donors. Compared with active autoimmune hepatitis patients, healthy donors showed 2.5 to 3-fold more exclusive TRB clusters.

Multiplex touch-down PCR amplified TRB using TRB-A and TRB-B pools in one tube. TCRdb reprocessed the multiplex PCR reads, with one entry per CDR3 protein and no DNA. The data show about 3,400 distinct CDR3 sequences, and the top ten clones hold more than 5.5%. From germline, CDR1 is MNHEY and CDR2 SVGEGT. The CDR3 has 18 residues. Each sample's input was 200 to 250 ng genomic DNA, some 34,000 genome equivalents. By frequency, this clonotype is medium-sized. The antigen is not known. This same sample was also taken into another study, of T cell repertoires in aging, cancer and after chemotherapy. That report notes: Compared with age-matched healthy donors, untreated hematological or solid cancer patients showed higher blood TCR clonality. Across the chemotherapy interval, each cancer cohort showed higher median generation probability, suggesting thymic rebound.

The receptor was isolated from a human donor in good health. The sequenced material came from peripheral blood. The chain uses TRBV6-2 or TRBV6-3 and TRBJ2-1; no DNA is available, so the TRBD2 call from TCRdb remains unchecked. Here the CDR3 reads CASSSPATSGRPYNEQFF.